This section outlines one T cell receptor beta chain sequence together with its context. There are 14 residues in the CDR3. V was trimmed by 6 bases and J by 2 bases, leaving 13 bases between them. CDR1 and CDR2 (germline): SNHLY, FYNNEI. The data belong to a study of technical replicates of blood from a handful of donors. TCRdb's table, derived via immunoSEQ multiplex PCR, lists solely in-frame clones and lacks some. The table includes about 71,000 clones, approximately 92% detected once. This sequence joins TRBV2 and TRBJ1-2; D gene ambiguous. The receptor was derived from a human donor in good health. Sequenced: T cells isolated from PBMCs. CDR3 nucleotides: TGTGCCAGCAGCCCGAGAGTTACGAACTATGGCTACACCTTC. Amino acids: CASSPRVTNYGYTF.